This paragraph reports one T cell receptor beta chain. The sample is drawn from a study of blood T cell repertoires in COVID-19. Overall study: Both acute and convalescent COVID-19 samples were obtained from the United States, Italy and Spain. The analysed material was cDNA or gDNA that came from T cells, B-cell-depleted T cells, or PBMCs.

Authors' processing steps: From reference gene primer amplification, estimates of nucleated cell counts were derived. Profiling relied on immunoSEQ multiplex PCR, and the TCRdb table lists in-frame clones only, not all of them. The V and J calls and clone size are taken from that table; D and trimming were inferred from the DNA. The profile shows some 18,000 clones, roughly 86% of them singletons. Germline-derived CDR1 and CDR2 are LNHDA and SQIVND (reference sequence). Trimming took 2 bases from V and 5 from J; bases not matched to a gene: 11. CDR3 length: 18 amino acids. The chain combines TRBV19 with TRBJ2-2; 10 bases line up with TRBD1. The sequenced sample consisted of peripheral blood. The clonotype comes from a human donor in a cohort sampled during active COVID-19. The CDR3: CASSIISFGQGVTGELFF. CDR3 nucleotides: TGTGCCAGTAGTATAATCTCGTTCGGACAGGGGGTAACCGGGGAGCTGTTTTTT.